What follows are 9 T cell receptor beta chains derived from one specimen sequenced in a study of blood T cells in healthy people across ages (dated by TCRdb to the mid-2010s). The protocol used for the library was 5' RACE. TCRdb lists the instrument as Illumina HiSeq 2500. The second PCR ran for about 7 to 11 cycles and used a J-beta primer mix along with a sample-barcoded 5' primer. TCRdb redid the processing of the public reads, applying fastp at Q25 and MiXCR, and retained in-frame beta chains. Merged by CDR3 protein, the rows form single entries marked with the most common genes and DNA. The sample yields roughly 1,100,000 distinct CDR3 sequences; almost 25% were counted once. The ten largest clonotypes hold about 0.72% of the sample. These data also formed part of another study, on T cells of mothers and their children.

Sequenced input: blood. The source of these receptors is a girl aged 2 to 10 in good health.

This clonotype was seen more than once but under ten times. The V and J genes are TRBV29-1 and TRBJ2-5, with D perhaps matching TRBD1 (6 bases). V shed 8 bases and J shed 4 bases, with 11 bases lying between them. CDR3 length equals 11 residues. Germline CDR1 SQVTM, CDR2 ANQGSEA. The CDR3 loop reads CSTGTPETQYF. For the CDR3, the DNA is TGCAGCACTGGGACACCAGAGACCCAGTACTTC.

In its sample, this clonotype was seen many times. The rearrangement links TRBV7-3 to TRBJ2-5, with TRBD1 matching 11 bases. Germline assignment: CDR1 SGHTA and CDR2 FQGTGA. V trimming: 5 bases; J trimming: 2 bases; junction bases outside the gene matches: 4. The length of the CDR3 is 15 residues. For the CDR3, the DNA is TGTGCCAGCAGCGCGGGGACAGGGGGACAAGAGACCCAGTACTTC. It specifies CASSAGTGGQETQYF.

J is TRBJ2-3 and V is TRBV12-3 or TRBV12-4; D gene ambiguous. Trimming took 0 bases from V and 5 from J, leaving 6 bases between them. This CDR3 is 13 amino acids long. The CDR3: CASSLALRDTQYF. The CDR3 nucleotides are TGTGCCAGCAGTTTAGCGTTACGAGATACGCAGTATTTT.

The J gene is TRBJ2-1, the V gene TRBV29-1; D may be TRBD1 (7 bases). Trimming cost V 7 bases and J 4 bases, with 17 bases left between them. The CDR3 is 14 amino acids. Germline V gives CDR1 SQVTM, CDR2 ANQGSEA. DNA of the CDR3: TGCAGCGCCGGGCCCCAGGGGGGATACAATGAGCAGTTCTTC. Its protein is CSAGPQGGYNEQFF.

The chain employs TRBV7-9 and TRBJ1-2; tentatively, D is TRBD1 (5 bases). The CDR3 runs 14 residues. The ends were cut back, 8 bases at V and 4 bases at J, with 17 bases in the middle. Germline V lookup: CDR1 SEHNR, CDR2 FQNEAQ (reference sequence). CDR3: CASAFLGGTYGYTF. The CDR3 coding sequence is TGTGCCAGCGCCTTCTTGGGAGGGACCTATGGCTACACCTTC.

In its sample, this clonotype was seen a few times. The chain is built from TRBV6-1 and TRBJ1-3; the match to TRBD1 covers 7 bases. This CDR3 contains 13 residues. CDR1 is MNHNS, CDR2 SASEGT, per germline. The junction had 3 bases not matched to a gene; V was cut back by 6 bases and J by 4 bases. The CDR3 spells CASSGTVGNTIYF. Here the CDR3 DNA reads TGTGCCAGCAGCGGGACAGTCGGAAACACCATATATTTT.

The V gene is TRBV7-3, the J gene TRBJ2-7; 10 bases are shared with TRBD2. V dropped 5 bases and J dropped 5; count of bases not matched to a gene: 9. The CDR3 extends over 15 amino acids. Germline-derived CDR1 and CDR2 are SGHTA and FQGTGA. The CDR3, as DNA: TGTGCCAGCAGCGTTAGCGGGGGGAGTTTCGACGAGCAGTACTTC. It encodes CASSVSGGSFDEQYF. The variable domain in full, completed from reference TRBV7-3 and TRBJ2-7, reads GAGVSQTPSNKVTEKGKYVELRCDPISGHTALYWYRQSLGQGPEFLIYFQGTGAADDSGLPNDRFFAVRPEGSVSTLKIQRTERGDSAVYLCASSVSGGSFDEQYFGPGTRLTVT.

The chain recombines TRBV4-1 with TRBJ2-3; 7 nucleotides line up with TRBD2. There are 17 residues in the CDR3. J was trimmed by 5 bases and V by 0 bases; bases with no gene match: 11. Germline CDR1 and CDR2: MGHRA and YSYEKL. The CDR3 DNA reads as TGCGCCAGCAGCCAAGATGAGAGGGCGGGAGCCCAAGATACGCAGTATTTT. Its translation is CASSQDERAGAQDTQYF.

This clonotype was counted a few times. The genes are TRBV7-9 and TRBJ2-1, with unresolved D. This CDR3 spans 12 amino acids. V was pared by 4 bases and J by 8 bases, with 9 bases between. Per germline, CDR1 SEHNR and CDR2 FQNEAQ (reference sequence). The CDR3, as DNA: TGTGCCAGCAGCTCTTCTTTGGATGAGCAGTTCTTC. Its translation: CASSSSLDEQFF.